The 10 T cell receptor beta chains given below trace back to one sample, sequenced in a study of T cell responses to AZD1222 COVID-19 vaccine. Repertoires were generated with immunoSEQ multiplex PCR, while TCRdb's copy carries only in-frame clones and drops some. The sample consists of about 190,000 clones, roughly 91% of them appearing once. This specimen consisted of peripheral blood, obtained on day 0 of AZD1222 vaccination. The receptor set was obtained from an adult in good health.

This sequence joins TRBV24-1 and TRBJ1-2; 7 nucleotides match TRBD1. This CDR3 has 13 residues. V was clipped by 6 bases and J by 4 bases; unmatched bases: 4. Germline CDR1 KGHDR, CDR2 SFDVKD. CDR3 region: CATSQGQTYGYTF. CDR3 in DNA: TGTGCCACCAGTCAGGGACAGACCTATGGCTACACCTTC.

The chain recombines TRBV24-1 with TRBJ2-6, with D perhaps TRBD1 (6 bases). The germline V and J ends were trimmed by 3 bases and 4 bases, with 15 bases remaining between them. The germline gives CDR1 KGHDR, CDR2 SFDVKD. CDR3 length equals 17 residues. The CDR3 reads CATSDGNRVEGANVLTF. CDR3 nucleotides: TGTGCCACCAGTGATGGAAACAGGGTGGAAGGGGCCAACGTCCTGACTTTC.

The rearrangement links TRBV18 to TRBJ2-2; TRBD1 or TRBD2 may be the D gene (6 bases each). Germline CDR1 and CDR2: KGHSH and LQKENI. V lost 1 base and J 3 bases, leaving 12 bases between the germline ends. The CDR3 is 16 amino acids. The CDR3 DNA sequence: TGTGCCAGCTCACCACTGGTGGGGGGCGACACCGGGGAGCTGTTTTTT. Translation gives CASSPLVGGDTGELFF.

This chain connects TRBV27 to TRBJ2-5, with D possibly being TRBD1 (5 bases). The V end lost 7 bases, the J end lost 5 bases, and 23 bases lay between the germline ends. The CDR3 covers 16 residues. From germline, CDR1 is MNHEY and CDR2 SMNVEV (reference sequence). DNA for the CDR3: TGTGCCAGCAAGCGAGGCAGGGCGACCCCGGCGGAGACCCAGTACTTC. The encoded protein is CASKRGRATPAETQYF.

The chain recombines TRBV4-1 with TRBJ2-7, with D maybe TRBD2 (5 bases). Between the trimmed V and J ends, which lost 4 bases and 4 bases, there was a span of 17 bases. Germline V gives CDR1 MGHRA, CDR2 YSYEKL. This CDR3 is built from 15 residues. CDR3 protein: CASSLEDSGTYEQYF. In nucleotides, the CDR3 is TGCGCCAGCAGCCTCGAGGACTCGGGAACTTACGAGCAGTACTTC.

V usage is TRBV5-1 and J usage is TRBJ1-3; 10 positions match TRBD1. The V and J ends lost 3 bases and 2 bases, in that order; junction bases with no gene match: 5. Germline V CDR1 and CDR2: SGHRS, YFSETQ. The CDR3 has 16 residues. DNA for the CDR3: TGCGCCAGCAGCTCCGGGACAGGGGAAGCTGGAAACACCATATATTTT. It encodes CASSSGTGEAGNTIYF.

The sample holds one count of this clone. The chain has TRBV7-9 and TRBJ1-4, with 9 bases fitting TRBD1. Germline-derived CDR1 and CDR2 are SEHNR and FQNEAQ (reference sequence). The CDR3 totals 14 residues. Trimming at V came to 3 bases and at J to 8 bases, leaving 4 bases not matched to a gene. The chain's CDR3 is CASSLGTGREKLFF. CDR3 DNA: TGTGCCAGCAGCTTGGGGACAGGGCGAGAAAAACTGTTTTTT.

This chain links TRBV7-9 with TRBJ2-2; D may match TRBD1 or TRBD2 (5 bases each). The CDR3 has 19 residues. Germline assignment: CDR1 SEHNR and CDR2 FQNEAQ (reference sequence). V lost 2 bases and J lost 1, with 20 bases in between. This CDR3 is CASSLLWDQKKGNTGELFF. CDR3 in DNA: TGTGCCAGCAGCTTACTCTGGGACCAGAAAAAGGGGAACACCGGGGAGCTGTTTTTT.

The J gene is TRBJ1-2, the V gene TRBV9; no clear D gene. From germline, CDR1 is SGDLS and CDR2 YYNGEE. The CDR3 extends over 15 amino acids. V was pared by 0 bases and J by 7 bases, with 16 bases between. The CDR3 coding sequence is TGTGCCAGCAGCGTAGCGATAACAGAGGGATCTGGCTACACCTTC. This codes for CASSVAITEGSGYTF.

This clone has only one observation. V and J are TRBV6-6 and TRBJ1-4; tentative D call: TRBD1 (6 bases). Trimming shortened V by 6 bases and J by 5 bases, and 10 bases separated the two germline ends. Per germline, CDR1 MNHNY and CDR2 SVGAGI (reference sequence). The CDR3 spans 13 residues. The CDR3 DNA reads TGTGCCAGCAGGGGAGGGGGGAATGAAAAACTGTTTTTT. Protein product: CASRGGGNEKLFF.